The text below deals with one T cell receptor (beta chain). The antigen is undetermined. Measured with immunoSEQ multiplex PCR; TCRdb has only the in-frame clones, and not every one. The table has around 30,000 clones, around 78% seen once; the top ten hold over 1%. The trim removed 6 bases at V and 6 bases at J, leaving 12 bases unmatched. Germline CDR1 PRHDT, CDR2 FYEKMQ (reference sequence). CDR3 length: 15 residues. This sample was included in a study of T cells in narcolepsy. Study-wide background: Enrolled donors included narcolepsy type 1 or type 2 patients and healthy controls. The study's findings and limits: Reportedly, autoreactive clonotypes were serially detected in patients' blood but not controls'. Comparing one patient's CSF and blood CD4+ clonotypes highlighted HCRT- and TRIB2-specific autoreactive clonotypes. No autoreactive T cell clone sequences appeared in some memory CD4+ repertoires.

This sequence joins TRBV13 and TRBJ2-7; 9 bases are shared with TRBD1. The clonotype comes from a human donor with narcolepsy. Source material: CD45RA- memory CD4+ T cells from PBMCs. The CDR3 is CASSPGQGMSSEQYF. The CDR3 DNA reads TGTGCCAGCAGTCCTGGACAGGGGATGTCGAGCGAGCAGTACTTC.